This T cell receptor (beta chain) was sequenced in a study of blood T cell repertoires in COVID-19. About the research overall: Researchers got acute and convalescent COVID-19 samples from the United States, Italy and Spain. In each case, the material was cDNA or gDNA derived from T cells, B-cell-depleted T cells, or PBMCs.

In the source study's methods: Counts of nucleated cells, estimated from reference gene primer amplification, were obtained. Generated by immunoSEQ multiplex PCR, the TCRdb table keeps only in-frame clones and is missing some. Clone size and V and J calls were adopted from that table, with D and trimming inferred from the DNA. The sample consists of over 200,000 clones, about four fifths of them appearing once. With 6 bases removed from V and 4 bases from J, the gap between germline ends came to 15 bases. CDR3 length: 14 residues. Germline CDR1 SGHAT, CDR2 FQNNGV. The TCR was taken from a woman in her thirties or forties with active or convalescent COVID-19. This sequence joins TRBV11-2 and TRBJ1-2; D is perhaps TRBD1 (6 bases). The sequencing sample was made of peripheral blood. The CDR3 coding sequence is TGTGCCAGCAGGGGGTCACCAGGGGTCTATGGCTACACCTTC. Amino acids: CASRGSPGVYGYTF.